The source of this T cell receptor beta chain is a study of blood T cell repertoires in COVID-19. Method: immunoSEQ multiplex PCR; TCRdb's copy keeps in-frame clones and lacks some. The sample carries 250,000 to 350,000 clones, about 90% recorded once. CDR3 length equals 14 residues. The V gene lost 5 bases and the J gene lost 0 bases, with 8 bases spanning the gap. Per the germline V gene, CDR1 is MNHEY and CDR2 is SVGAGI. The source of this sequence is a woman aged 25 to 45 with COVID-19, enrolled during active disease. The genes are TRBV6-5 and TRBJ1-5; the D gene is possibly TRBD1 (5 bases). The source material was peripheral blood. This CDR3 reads CASSRGFSNQPQHF. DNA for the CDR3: TGTGCCAGCAGTAGGGGTTTTAGCAATCAGCCCCAGCATTTT.